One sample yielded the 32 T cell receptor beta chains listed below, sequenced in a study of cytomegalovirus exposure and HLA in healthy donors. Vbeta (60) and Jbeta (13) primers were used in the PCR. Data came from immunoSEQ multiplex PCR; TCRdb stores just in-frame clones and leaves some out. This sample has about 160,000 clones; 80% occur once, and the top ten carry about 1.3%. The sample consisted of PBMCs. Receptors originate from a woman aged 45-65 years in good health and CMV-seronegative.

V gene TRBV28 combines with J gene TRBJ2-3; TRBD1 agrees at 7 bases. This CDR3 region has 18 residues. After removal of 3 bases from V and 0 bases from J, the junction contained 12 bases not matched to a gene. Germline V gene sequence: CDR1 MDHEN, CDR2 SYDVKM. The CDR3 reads CASSLVQGRGPSTDTQYF. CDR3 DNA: TGTGCCAGCAGTTTGGTTCAGGGAAGGGGGCCTAGCACAGATACGCAGTATTTT.

The CDR3 nucleotides read TGCGCCAGCAGCCAAGAGTACCTCGGAGATTACACTGAAGCTTTCTTT. It yields the protein CASSQEYLGDYTEAFF. This sequence joins TRBV4-3 and TRBJ1-1; no firm D call. The V and J ends lost 0 bases and 3 bases respectively, with 14 bases between them. Germline assignment: CDR1 LGHNA and CDR2 YSLEER. This CDR3 is 16 amino acids long.

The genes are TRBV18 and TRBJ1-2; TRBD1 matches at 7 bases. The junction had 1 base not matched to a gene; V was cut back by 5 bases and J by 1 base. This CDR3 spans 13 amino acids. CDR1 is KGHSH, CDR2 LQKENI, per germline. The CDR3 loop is CASSDRDNYGYTF. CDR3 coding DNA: TGTGCCAGCTCAGACAGGGATAACTATGGCTACACCTTC.

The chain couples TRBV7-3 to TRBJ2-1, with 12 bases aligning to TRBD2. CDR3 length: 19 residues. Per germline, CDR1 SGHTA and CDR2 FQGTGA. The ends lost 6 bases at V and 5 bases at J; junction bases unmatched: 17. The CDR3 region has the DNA TGTGCCAGCAGTTATTCTGGGGCTAGCGGGAGGGTAAAGGACAATGAGCAGTTCTTC. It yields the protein CASSYSGASGRVKDNEQFF.

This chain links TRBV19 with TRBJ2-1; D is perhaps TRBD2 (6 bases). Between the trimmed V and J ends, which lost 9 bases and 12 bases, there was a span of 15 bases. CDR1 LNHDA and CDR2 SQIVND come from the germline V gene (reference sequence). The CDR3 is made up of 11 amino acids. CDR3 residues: CASAQGGGQFF. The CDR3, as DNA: TGTGCCAGCGCGCAGGGAGGTGGGCAGTTCTTC.

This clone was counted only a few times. CDR3 loop: CASSEGTTGITGNTIYF. The CDR3 nucleotides read TGTGCCAGCAGTGAAGGGACGACAGGGATCACTGGAAACACCATATATTTT. The chain employs TRBV6-1 and TRBJ1-3, with 7 bases fitting TRBD1. This CDR3 spans 17 amino acids. The junction had 8 bases not matched to a gene; V was cut back by 1 base and J by 2 bases. CDR1 MNHNS and CDR2 SASEGT come from the germline V gene.

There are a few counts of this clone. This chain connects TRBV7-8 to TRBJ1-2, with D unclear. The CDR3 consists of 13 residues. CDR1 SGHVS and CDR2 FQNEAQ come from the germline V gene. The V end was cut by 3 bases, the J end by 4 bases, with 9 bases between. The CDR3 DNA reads TGTGCCAGCAGCTTCCCGGGGAGCTATGGCTACACCTTC. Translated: CASSFPGSYGYTF.

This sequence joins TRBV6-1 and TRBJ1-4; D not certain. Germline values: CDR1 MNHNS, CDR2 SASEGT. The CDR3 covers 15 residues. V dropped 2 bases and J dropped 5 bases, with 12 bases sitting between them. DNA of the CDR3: TGTGCCAGCAGTGAATTGGGCAGCCTAAATGAAAAACTGTTTTTT. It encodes CASSELGSLNEKLFF.

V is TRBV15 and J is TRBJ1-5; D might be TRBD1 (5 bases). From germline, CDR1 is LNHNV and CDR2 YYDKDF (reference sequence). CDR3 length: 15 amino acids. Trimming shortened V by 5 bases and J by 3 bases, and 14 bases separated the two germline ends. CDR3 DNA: TGTGCCACCAGCCGGCCGGGGGACCCCAATCAGCCCCAGCATTTT. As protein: CATSRPGDPNQPQHF. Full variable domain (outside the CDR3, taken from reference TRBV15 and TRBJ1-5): DAMVIQNPRYQVTQFGKPVTLSCSQTLNHNVMYWYQQKSSQAPKLLFHYYDKDFNNEADTPDNFQSRRPNTSFCFLDIRSPGLGDTAMYLCATSRPGDPNQPQHFGDGTRLSIL.

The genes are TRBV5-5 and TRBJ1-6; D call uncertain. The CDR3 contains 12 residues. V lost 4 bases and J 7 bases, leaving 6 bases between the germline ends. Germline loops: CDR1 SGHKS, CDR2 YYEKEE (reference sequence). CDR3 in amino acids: CASSNPNSPLHF. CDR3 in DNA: TGTGCCAGCAGCAATCCGAATTCACCCCTCCACTTT.

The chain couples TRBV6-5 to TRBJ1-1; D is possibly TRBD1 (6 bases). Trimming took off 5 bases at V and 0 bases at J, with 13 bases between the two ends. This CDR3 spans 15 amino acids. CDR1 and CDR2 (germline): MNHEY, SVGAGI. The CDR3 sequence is CASSRDRLLNTEAFF. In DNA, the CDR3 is TGTGCCAGCAGTCGTGACAGGCTCCTGAACACTGAAGCTTTCTTT.

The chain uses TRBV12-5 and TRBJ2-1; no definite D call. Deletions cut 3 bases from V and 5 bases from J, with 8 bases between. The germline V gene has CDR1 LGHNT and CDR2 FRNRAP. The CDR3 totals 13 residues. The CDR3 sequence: CASGFTANNEQFF. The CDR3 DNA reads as TGTGCTAGTGGTTTCACAGCAAACAATGAGCAGTTCTTC.

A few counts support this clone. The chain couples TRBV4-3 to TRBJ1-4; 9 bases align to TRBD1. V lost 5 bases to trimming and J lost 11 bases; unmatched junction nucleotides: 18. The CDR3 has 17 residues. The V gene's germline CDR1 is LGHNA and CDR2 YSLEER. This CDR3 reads CASSFTGTGLSVAKLFF. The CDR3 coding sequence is TGCGCCAGCAGCTTCACCGGGACAGGGTTGTCGGTTGCCAAACTGTTTTTT.

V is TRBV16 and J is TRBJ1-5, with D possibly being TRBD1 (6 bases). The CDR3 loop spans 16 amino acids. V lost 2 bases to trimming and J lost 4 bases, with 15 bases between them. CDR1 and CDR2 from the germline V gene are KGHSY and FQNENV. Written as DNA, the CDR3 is TGTGCCAGCAGCCAAGATCGGGGGGGCACGAATCAGCCCCAGCATTTT. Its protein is CASSQDRGGTNQPQHF.

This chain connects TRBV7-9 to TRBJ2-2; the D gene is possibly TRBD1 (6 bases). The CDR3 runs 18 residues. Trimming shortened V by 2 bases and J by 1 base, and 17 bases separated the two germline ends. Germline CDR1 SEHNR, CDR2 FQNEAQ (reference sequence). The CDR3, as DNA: TGTGCCAGCAGCTTAAATCGCCCAGGGGCCAAGAACACCGGGGAGCTGTTTTTT. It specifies CASSLNRPGAKNTGELFF.

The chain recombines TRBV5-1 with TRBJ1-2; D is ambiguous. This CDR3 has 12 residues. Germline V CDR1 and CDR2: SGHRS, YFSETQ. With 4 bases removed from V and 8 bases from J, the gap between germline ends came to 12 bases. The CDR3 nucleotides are TGCGCCAGCAGCGATGAGGCGGGGGGCTACACCTTC. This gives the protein CASSDEAGGYTF.

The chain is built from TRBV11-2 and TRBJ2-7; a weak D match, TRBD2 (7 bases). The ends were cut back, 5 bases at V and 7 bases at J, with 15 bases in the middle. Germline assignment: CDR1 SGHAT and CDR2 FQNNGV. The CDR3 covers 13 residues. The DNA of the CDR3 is TGTGCCAGCAGCCGCCAGAGGGGGGGGGAGCAGTACTTC. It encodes CASSRQRGGEQYF.

Written as DNA, the CDR3 is TGCGCCAGCAGCTTGGGACTAGCGGGAGTATATGAGCAGTTCTTC. Translated: CASSLGLAGVYEQFF. V is TRBV5-1 and J is TRBJ2-1; 12 positions agree with TRBD2. The trim removed 0 bases at V and 8 bases at J, leaving 3 bases unmatched. This CDR3 has 15 residues. Germline CDR1 SGHRS, CDR2 YFSETQ.

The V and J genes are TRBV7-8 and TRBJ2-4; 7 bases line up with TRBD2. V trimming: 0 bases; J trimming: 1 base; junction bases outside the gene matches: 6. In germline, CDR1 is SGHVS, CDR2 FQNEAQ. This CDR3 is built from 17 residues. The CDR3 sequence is CASSLAPWGGAKNIQYF. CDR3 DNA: TGTGCCAGCAGCTTAGCTCCCTGGGGGGGGGCCAAAAACATTCAGTACTTC.

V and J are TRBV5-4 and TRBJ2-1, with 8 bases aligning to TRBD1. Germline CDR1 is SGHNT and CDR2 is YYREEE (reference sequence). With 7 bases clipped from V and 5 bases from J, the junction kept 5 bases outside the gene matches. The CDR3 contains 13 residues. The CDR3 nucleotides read TGTGCCAGCCAACAGGGGGATAACAATGAGCAGTTCTTC. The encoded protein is CASQQGDNNEQFF.

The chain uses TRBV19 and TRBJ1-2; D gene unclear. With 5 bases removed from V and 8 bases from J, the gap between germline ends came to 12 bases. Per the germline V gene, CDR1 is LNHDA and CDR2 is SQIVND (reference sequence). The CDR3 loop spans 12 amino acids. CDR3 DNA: TGTGCCAGTAGTGAGGGTCGGGGAGGCTACACCTTC. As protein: CASSEGRGGYTF. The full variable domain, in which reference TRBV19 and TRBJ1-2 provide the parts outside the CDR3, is DGGITQSPKYLFRKEGQNVTLSCEQNLNHDAMYWYRQDPGQGLRLIYYSQIVNDFQKGDIAEGYSVSREKKESFPLTVTSAQKNPTAFYLCASSEGRGGYTFGSGTRLTVV.

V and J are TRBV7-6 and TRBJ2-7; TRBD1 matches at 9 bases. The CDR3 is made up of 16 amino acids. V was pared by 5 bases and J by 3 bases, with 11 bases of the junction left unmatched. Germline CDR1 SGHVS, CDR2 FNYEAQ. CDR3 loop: CASSRNPGQGYYEQYF. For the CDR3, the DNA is TGTGCCAGCAGCCGCAACCCGGGACAGGGATACTACGAGCAGTACTTC.

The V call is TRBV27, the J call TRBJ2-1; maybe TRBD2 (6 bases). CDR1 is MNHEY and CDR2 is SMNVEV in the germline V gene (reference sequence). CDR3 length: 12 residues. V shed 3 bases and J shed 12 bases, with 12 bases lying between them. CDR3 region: CASSFSGVRQFF. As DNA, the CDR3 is TGTGCCAGCAGTTTTTCGGGGGTTAGGCAGTTCTTC.

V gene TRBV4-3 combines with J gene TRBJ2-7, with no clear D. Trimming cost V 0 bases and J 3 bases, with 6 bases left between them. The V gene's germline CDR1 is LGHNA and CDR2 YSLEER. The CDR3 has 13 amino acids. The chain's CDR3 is CASSQENFYEQYF. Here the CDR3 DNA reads TGCGCCAGCAGCCAAGAGAACTTCTACGAGCAGTACTTC.

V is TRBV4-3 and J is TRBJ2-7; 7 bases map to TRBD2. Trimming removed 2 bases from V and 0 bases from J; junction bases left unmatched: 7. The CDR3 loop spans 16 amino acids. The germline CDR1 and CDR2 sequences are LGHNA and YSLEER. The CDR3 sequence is CASSQYTSAPSYEQYF. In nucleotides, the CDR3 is TGCGCCAGCAGCCAATACACTAGCGCACCCTCCTACGAGCAGTACTTC.

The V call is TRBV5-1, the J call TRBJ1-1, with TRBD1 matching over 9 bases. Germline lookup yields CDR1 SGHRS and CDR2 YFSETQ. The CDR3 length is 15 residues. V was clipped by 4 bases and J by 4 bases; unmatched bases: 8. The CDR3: CASSPYGQGSTEAFF. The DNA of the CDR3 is TGCGCCAGCAGCCCTTACGGACAGGGGTCCACTGAAGCTTTCTTT.

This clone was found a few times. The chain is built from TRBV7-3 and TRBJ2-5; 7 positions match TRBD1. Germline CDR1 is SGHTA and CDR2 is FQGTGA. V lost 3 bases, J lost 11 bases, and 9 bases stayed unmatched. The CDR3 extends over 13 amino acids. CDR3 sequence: CASSFFSQGEQYF. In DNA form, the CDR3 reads TGTGCCAGCAGCTTCTTCAGCCAGGGGGAGCAGTACTTC.

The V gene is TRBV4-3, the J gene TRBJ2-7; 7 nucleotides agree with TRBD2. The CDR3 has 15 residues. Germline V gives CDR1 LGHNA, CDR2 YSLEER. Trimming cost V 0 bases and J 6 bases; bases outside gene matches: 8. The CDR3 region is CASSQERGRSSEQYF. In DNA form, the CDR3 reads TGCGCCAGCAGCCAAGAGCGGGGGAGATCTTCCGAGCAGTACTTC.

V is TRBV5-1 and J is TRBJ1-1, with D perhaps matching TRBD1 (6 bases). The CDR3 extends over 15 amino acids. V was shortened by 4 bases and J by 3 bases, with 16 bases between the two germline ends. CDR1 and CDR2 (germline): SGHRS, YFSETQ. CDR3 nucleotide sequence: TGCGCCAGCAGCCCACTGACAGGAATACACACTGAAGCTTTCTTT. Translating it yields CASSPLTGIHTEAFF.

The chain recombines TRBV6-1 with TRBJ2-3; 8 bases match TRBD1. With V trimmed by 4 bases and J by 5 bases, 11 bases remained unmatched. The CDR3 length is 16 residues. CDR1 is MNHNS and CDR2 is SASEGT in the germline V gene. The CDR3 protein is CASSGRIQGVGDTQYF. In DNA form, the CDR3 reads TGTGCCAGCAGTGGCCGTATACAGGGGGTTGGAGATACGCAGTATTTT.

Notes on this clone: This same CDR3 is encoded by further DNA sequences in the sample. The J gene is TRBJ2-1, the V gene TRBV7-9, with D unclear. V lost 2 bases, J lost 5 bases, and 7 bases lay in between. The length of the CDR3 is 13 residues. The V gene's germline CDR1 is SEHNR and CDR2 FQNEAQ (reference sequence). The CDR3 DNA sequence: TGTGCCAGCAGCTTATCGAGCAACAATGAGCAGTTCTTC. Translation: CASSLSSNNEQFF.

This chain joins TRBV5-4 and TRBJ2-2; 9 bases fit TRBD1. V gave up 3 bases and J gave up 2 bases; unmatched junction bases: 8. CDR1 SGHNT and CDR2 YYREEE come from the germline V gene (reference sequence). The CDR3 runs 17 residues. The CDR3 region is CASSSLNRGLNTGELFF. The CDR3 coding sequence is TGTGCCAGCAGCTCGTTGAACAGGGGGCTCAACACCGGGGAGCTGTTTTTT.